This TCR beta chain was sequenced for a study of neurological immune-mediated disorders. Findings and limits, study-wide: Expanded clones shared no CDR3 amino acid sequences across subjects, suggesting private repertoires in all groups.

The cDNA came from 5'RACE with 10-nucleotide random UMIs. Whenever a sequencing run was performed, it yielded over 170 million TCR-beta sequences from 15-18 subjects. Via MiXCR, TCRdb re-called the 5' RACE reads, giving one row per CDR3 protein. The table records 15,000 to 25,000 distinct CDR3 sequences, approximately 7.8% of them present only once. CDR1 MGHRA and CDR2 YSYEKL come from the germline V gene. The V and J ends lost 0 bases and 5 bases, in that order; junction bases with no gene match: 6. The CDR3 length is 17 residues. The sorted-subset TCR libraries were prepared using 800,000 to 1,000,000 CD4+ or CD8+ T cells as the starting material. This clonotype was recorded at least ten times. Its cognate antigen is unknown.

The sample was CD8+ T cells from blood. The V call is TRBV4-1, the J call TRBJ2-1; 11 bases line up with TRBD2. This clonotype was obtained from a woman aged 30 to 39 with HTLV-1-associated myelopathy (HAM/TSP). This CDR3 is CASSQDPLAGENNEQFF. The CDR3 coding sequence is TGCGCCAGCAGCCAAGACCCACTAGCGGGGGAGAACAATGAGCAGTTCTTC.